A selection of T cell receptor beta chains follows, all from one sample in a study of beta chain features in type 1 diabetes. TCRdb's table, derived via immunoSEQ multiplex PCR, lists solely in-frame clones and lacks some. The profile shows 310,000 or so clones, 9.5% to 12% of them singletons. The sample consisted of naive CD4+ T cells from blood. These receptors all come from a woman in her twenties or thirties in good health. Both conserved end residues are part of each CDR3. The D gene is left open where the match is weak. For some rows the clone size is stated as once, few or many, or as a class when expanded; others skip it.

TGTGCCAGCAATCCGGGTCTTGGAGACACCATATATTTT,CASNPGLGDTIYF,NA,TRBV2,TRBJ1-3,NA
TGCGCCAGCAGCTTGGAGGCTAGCGGGAGTCAGACCCAGTACTTC,CASSLEASGSQTQYF,TRBD2,TRBV5-1,TRBJ2-5,few
TGTGCCAGCAGTTTGTATGGGCGGGATGATACGCAGTATTTT,CASSLYGRDDTQYF,NA,TRBV28,TRBJ2-3,NA
TGTGCCAGCAGCCAAGATTGGGGGAGGCCGTACTATGGCTACACCTTC,CASSQDWGRPYYGYTF,NA,TRBV14,TRBJ1-2,few
TGTGCCAGCAGCTTAAAATCGGGGAGCGGAAACTACGAGCAGTACTTC,CASSLKSGSGNYEQYF,NA,TRBV7-2,TRBJ2-7,NA
TGTGCCAGCAGTGACGTTGACACCAACTATGGCTACACCTTC,CASSDVDTNYGYTF,NA,TRBV2,TRBJ1-2,NA
TGTGCCAGTAGTGATCGGAGGGGCAACAATGAGCAGTTCTTC,CASSDRRGNNEQFF,NA,TRBV19,TRBJ2-1,few
TGCGCCAGCAGCCAAGATCGGCTAGCGGGGTCATACAATGAGCAGTTCTTC,CASSQDRLAGSYNEQFF,TRBD2,TRBV4-3,TRBJ2-1,NA
TGTGCCAGTAGCCAGTCAGGGGGTAGCGGGGGCGAGACCCAGTACTTC,CASSQSGGSGGETQYF,TRBD2,TRBV19,TRBJ2-5,few
TGTGCCATCAGTGAGGGGTATGCGGGAGGACGGGAGACCCAGTACTTC,CAISEGYAGGRETQYF,TRBD2,TRBV10-3,TRBJ2-5,few
TGTGCCATCAGTGACACTGGACAGGCCACCTCCTACGAGCAGTACTTC,CAISDTGQATSYEQYF,TRBD1,TRBV10-3,TRBJ2-7,few
TGTGCCAGCTCACCCAGGACTAGCCGTCACAATGAGCAGTTCTTC,CASSPRTSRHNEQFF,TRBD2,TRBV18,TRBJ2-1,NA
TGTGCCAGCAGTGCACAGGTGTACAATGAGCAGTTCTTC,CASSAQVYNEQFF,NA,TRBV25-1,TRBJ2-1,few
TGTGCCAGCTCCTCCGGGGATAATGAAAAACTGTTTTTT,CASSSGDNEKLFF,NA,TRBV28,TRBJ1-4,few
TGTGCCAGCAGTTACGGTCAGGATTCTGGGGCCAACGTCCTGACTTTC,CASSYGQDSGANVLTF,NA,TRBV6-6,TRBJ2-6,NA
TGTGCCAGCAGGCGGGACAGGGGTTTCGAGCAGTACTTC,CASRRDRGFEQYF,TRBD1,TRBV6-5,TRBJ2-7,NA
TGTGCCAGCAGTTTATTCTCGAACTATGGCTACACCTTC,CASSLFSNYGYTF,NA,TRBV27,TRBJ1-2,few
TGCGCCAGCAGCTACGGGGACACCGGGGAGCTGTTTTTT,CASSYGDTGELFF,NA,TRBV5-1,TRBJ2-2,few
TGTGCCAGCTCACTATGGACTAGCGGGAGCTCCTACGAGCAGTACTTC,CASSLWTSGSSYEQYF,TRBD2,TRBV18,TRBJ2-7,few
TGCAGCGTTGAGGGACAGAGGAGGGATACGCAGTATTTT,CSVEGQRRDTQYF,TRBD1,TRBV29-1,TRBJ2-3,NA
TGTGCCAGCAGCTTAGCACGGACTAGCGGGAGGGCAATCGACGAGCAGTACTTC,CASSLARTSGRAIDEQYF,TRBD2,TRBV7-9,TRBJ2-7,few
TGTGCCACCAGCAGAGGAAACGGGGGGCGCGTCTTCGGGGAGCTGTTTTTT,CATSRGNGGRVFGELFF,NA,TRBV15,TRBJ2-2,NA
TGTGCCAGCAGCCCCAGGACTAGCGGGAGCACCTACAATGAGCAGTTCTTC,CASSPRTSGSTYNEQFF,TRBD2,TRBV7-8,TRBJ2-1,NA
TGTGCCTGGACCCAGACAGGCTCCACCTTCTATGGCTACACCTTC,CAWTQTGSTFYGYTF,NA,TRBV30,TRBJ1-2,few
TGTGCCAGCAGCTTAGACAGGAGCTACAATGAGCAGTTCTTC,CASSLDRSYNEQFF,NA,TRBV7-9,TRBJ2-1,few
TGTGCCAGTAGTATAGCAGATCACAATCAGCCCCAGCATTTT,CASSIADHNQPQHF,NA,TRBV19,TRBJ1-5,NA
TGTGCCAGCAGCTTAAGAGGGACTAGCGGGAGTGGGGAGCAGTTCTTC,CASSLRGTSGSGEQFF,TRBD2,TRBV7-9,TRBJ2-1,few
TGTGCCAGCAGCGGATCAGGGGGGTACACTGAAGCTTTCTTT,CASSGSGGYTEAFF,TRBD1,TRBV5-4,TRBJ1-1,few
TGTGCCAGCAGCAAAAGAGGGAGGGAGGATCAGCCCCAGCATTTT,CASSKRGREDQPQHF,NA,TRBV21-1,TRBJ1-5,NA
TGTGCCAGCAGTTCAGGCTCTGGGGCCAACGTCCTGACTTTC,CASSSGSGANVLTF,NA,TRBV28,TRBJ2-6,NA
TGTGCCAGTAGTATAGACAAAGCGCTGGGCTCCTACAATGAGCAGTTCTTC,CASSIDKALGSYNEQFF,NA,TRBV19,TRBJ2-1,few
TGTGCCTGGACGGGGTACACAGATACGCAGTATTTT,CAWTGYTDTQYF,NA,TRBV30,TRBJ2-3,NA
TGTGCCAGCAGCTTAGGAGGGGGCCTAACTAATCAGCCCCAGCATTTT,CASSLGGGLTNQPQHF,TRBD1,TRBV7-9,TRBJ1-5,NA
TGTGCCAGCAGTTCGAGGCTAGCGGGAGACGATACGCAGTATTTT,CASSSRLAGDDTQYF,TRBD2,TRBV28,TRBJ2-3,NA
TGTGCCAGCAGTGAATTTATGGGGAGCTCCTACAATGAGCAGTTCTTC,CASSEFMGSSYNEQFF,NA,TRBV6-1,TRBJ2-1,few
TGTGCCAGCAGCTCAAGGGGCCTAGCGGGGGCCTACGAGCAGTACTTC,CASSSRGLAGAYEQYF,TRBD2,TRBV7-9,TRBJ2-7,NA
TGCAGCGTCAGAAATAACAGGGAGCAGTACTTC,CSVRNNREQYF,NA,TRBV29-1,TRBJ2-7,NA
TGTGCCAGCAGTGAGGGGACTAGCGTCTACAATGAGCAGTTCTTC,CASSEGTSVYNEQFF,TRBD2,TRBV2,TRBJ2-1,few
TGTGCCAGCAGTGAATCGGACAGGTTGACCTACGAGCAGTACTTC,CASSESDRLTYEQYF,TRBD1,TRBV25-1,TRBJ2-7,few
TGTGCCAGCAGCGGACGCTCCGGGACAGGGGTCCAAAACATTCAGTACTTC,CASSGRSGTGVQNIQYF,TRBD1,TRBV9,TRBJ2-4,few
TGTGCCATCAGGGGACAGGGTATAGATACGCAGTATTTT,CAIRGQGIDTQYF,TRBD1,TRBV10-3,TRBJ2-3,few
TGTGCCAGTATCCAACAGGGGGTAGTCTCTGGGGCCAACGTCCTGACTTTC,CASIQQGVVSGANVLTF,TRBD1,TRBV19,TRBJ2-6,NA